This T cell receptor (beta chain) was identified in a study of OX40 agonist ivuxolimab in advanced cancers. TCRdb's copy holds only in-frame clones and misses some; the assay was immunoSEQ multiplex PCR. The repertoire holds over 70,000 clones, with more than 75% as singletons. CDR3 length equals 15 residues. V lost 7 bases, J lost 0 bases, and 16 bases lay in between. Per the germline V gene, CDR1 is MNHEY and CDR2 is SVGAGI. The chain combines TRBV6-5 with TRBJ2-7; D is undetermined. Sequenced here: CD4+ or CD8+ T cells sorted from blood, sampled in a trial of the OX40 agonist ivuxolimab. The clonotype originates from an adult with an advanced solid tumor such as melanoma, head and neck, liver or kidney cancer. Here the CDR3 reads CASTLSWRRSYEQYF. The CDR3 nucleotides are TGTGCCAGCACCCTCTCGTGGAGACGCTCCTACGAGCAGTACTTC.